What follows are 24 T cell receptor beta chains derived from one specimen sequenced in a study of post-analysis software for immune sequencing data. Antigens of these TCRs are unknown. Overall study findings and caveats: With TRBV5-6, TRBV5-1 and TRBV20-1 included, about five TRBV segments were more frequent in patients than in controls.

The library was made from cDNA and included unique molecular identifiers. MiXCR, applied by TCRdb to the PCR reads, yields one record per CDR3 protein. The repertoire holds hundreds of thousands of distinct CDR3 sequences, with around 47% as singletons. Sequencing used blood. Receptors were obtained from a girl aged 5 to 17 with multiple sclerosis.

For the CDR3, the DNA is TGTGCCAGCAGCTTATTCGGCGGGCCCACCTACAATGAGCAGTTCTTC. Protein sequence: CASSLFGGPTYNEQFF. V and J are TRBV7-6 and TRBJ2-1; the D gene is possibly TRBD2 (5 bases). V lost 2 bases to trimming and J lost 2 bases, with 13 bases between them. The CDR3 runs to 16 residues. CDR1 and CDR2 from the germline V gene are SGHVS and FNYEAQ.

V and J are TRBV2 and TRBJ2-1; D possibly corresponds to TRBD1 (5 bases). The CDR3 has 15 amino acids. The germline V and J ends were trimmed by 9 bases and 6 bases, with 21 bases remaining between them. Per germline, CDR1 SNHLY and CDR2 FYNNEI. This CDR3 is CARGVRSRPTNEQFF. CDR3 DNA: TGTGCCAGAGGGGTCAGGAGTCGACCTACCAATGAGCAGTTCTTC. The full variable domain, its missing parts supplied by reference TRBV2 and TRBJ2-1, is EPEVTQTPSHQVTQMGQEVILRCVPISNHLYFYWYRQILGQKVEFLVSFYNNEISEKSEIFDDQFSVERPDGSNFTLKIRSTKLEDSAMYFCARGVRSRPTNEQFFGPGTRLTVL.

The V call is TRBV12-3 or TRBV12-4, the J call TRBJ1-2; D gene unclear. The CDR3 has 13 residues. V was shortened by 2 bases and J by 10 bases, with 14 bases between the two germline ends. In DNA form, the CDR3 reads TGTGCCAGCAGTTTATCCGAACGCCGAGACTACACCTTC. Translating gives CASSLSERRDYTF.

This chain uses TRBV10-3 with TRBJ2-7, with D tentatively TRBD1 or TRBD2 (6 bases each). V was trimmed by 6 bases and J by 0 bases, leaving 9 bases between them. Germline V gene lookup returns CDR1 ENHRY and CDR2 SYGVKD. The CDR3 has 13 residues. The CDR3 loop reads CAIREGDSYEQYF. The CDR3 DNA reads as TGTGCCATCAGGGAGGGGGACTCCTACGAGCAGTACTTC.

With regard to this clonotype: A read error may be the cause here, since a much bigger clone is one base away. The V gene is TRBV12-3 or TRBV12-4, the J gene TRBJ1-2, with TRBD1 identical over 7 bases. V lost 5 bases, J lost 1 base, and 4 bases stayed unmatched. The CDR3 runs to 14 residues. CDR3 residues: CASSPGTDNYGYTF. For the CDR3, the DNA is TGTGCCAGCAGTCCCGGGACAGATAACTATGGCTACACCTTC.

In its sample, this clonotype was seen once. This may arise from a read error, as a much more abundant clone is one base away. The chain uses TRBV29-1 and TRBJ2-1; TRBD2 is a possible D gene (7 bases). The CDR3 is 13 amino acids. V was cut by 6 bases and J by 10 bases, with 19 bases left in between. CDR1 SQVTM and CDR2 ANQGSEA come from the germline V gene. CDR3 in DNA: TGCAGCGTGGAGGGGGGGTCATCCTACGAGCAGTTCTTC. Translation gives CSVEGGSSYEQFF.

The gene calls are TRBV7-9 and TRBJ2-7; D possibly uses TRBD1 or TRBD2 (6 bases each). V dropped 5 bases and J dropped 1 base, with 15 bases sitting between them. From germline, CDR1 is SEHNR and CDR2 FQNEAQ (reference sequence). The CDR3 is 15 residues long. CDR3 nucleotides: TGTGCCAGCAGCGCCGTGGGGGGCCGGTCCTACGAGCAGTACTTC. Translation gives CASSAVGGRSYEQYF.

V usage is TRBV20-1 and J usage is TRBJ1-2, with a tentative D call TRBD1 (5 bases). Per the germline V gene, CDR1 is DFQATT and CDR2 is SNEGSKA (reference sequence). The CDR3 has 13 residues. Trimming cost V 3 bases and J 4 bases, with 12 bases left between them. CDR3 in DNA: TGCAGTGCTAGTGTACAGGACACCTATGGCTACACCTTC. It specifies CSASVQDTYGYTF.

J is TRBJ1-1 and V is TRBV20-1; possibly TRBD1 for D (5 bases). Germline CDR1 reads DFQATT; CDR2 reads SNEGSKA (reference sequence). There are 14 residues in the CDR3. Trimming left V 3 bases short and J 10 bases short, with 21 bases between. In DNA form, the CDR3 reads TGCAGTGCTAGCCCCGGGGGGGATGGGGGAGGAGCTTTCTTT. Translated: CSASPGGDGGGAFF.

The V call is TRBV12-3 or TRBV12-4, the J call TRBJ1-5; the D gene is possibly TRBD1 (5 bases). This CDR3 is 14 amino acids long. V was shortened by 5 bases and J by 2 bases, with 10 bases between the two germline ends. For the CDR3, the DNA is TGTGCCAGCAGTGGGCAGGGTGGCAATCAGCCCCAGCATTTT. Its protein product is CASSGQGGNQPQHF.

J is TRBJ2-5 and V is TRBV5-1; TRBD2 might be the D (6 bases). The germline V gene encodes CDR1 SGHRS and CDR2 YFSETQ. This CDR3 contains 13 residues. Trimming shortened V by 7 bases and J by 1 base, and 11 bases separated the two germline ends. The CDR3 region is CASGMGLQETQYF. CDR3 DNA: TGCGCCAGCGGGATGGGACTCCAAGAGACCCAGTACTTC.

The rearrangement links TRBV14 to TRBJ2-7; perhaps TRBD1 as D (5 bases). The CDR3 length is 14 residues. CDR1 SGHDN and CDR2 FVKESK come from the germline V gene. The ends were cut back, 3 bases at V and 5 bases at J, with 14 bases in the middle. The CDR3 protein is CASSQSAGLDEQYF. CDR3 in DNA: TGTGCCAGCAGCCAGTCGGCAGGGTTGGACGAGCAGTACTTC.

There are a few counts of this clonotype. DNA of the CDR3: TGTGCCAGCAGTCCCCTAGCGGGGTATAGCACAGATACGCAGTATTTT. Translating gives CASSPLAGYSTDTQYF. This sequence joins TRBV6-1 and TRBJ2-3; 9 bases align to TRBD2. The CDR3 length is 16 residues. Looked up from germline, CDR1 is MNHNS and CDR2 is SASEGT. The trim removed 5 bases at V and 0 bases at J, leaving 6 bases unmatched.

V and J are TRBV7-3 and TRBJ2-1; 7 bases agree with TRBD1. This CDR3 has 13 amino acids. Losses at the gene ends were 7 bases for V and 8 bases for J; bases not matched to a gene: 8. CDR1 is SGHTA and CDR2 is FQGTGA in the germline V gene. Here the CDR3 DNA reads TGTGCCAGCACCCTAAGTCAGGGGGATGAGCAGTTCTTC. It codes for CASTLSQGDEQFF.

This clonotype was observed a few times. This rearrangement joins TRBV5-6 to TRBJ2-4; D call uncertain. Germline CDR1 SGHDT, CDR2 YYEEEE. The CDR3 covers 14 residues. Trimming pared 4 bases from V and 6 bases from J, leaving 14 bases between. The CDR3 DNA is TGTGCCAGCAGCCCCGTTGGGATGGGAAACATTCAGTACTTC. This sequence encodes CASSPVGMGNIQYF.

This clonotype was counted only a few times. The gene calls are TRBV9 and TRBJ2-3; 11 bases are a match to TRBD2. With V trimmed by 2 bases and J by 6 bases, 5 bases remained unmatched. Germline V lookup: CDR1 SGDLS, CDR2 YYNGEE. This CDR3 has 15 residues. CDR3 DNA: TGTGCCAGCAGCGTCGCTAGCGGGGGGCTGGATACGCAGTATTTT. This encodes CASSVASGGLDTQYF. Full variable domain (outside the CDR3, taken from reference TRBV9 and TRBJ2-3): DSGVTQTPKHLITATGQRVTLRCSPRSGDLSVYWYQQSLDQGLQFLIQYYNGEERAKGNILERFSAQQFPDLHSELNLSSLELGDSALYFCASSVASGGLDTQYFGPGTRLTVL.

This sequence joins TRBV7-8 and TRBJ2-7; D remains unclear. Germline CDR1 SGHVS, CDR2 FQNEAQ. V dropped 0 bases and J dropped 6 bases, with 9 bases sitting between them. The CDR3 length is 13 residues. Written as DNA, the CDR3 is TGTGCCAGCAGCTTAGCGCTGGCCAGCGAGCAGTACTTC. It encodes CASSLALASEQYF.

The chain has TRBV20-1 and TRBJ2-5; no reliable D call. Germline values: CDR1 DFQATT, CDR2 SNEGSKA (reference sequence). The CDR3 is made up of 14 amino acids. V lost 6 bases, J lost 3 bases, and 17 bases lay in between. The DNA of the CDR3 is TGCAGTGCCCGTGAGAAGGGCGGCAAAGAGACCCAGTACTTC. It encodes CSAREKGGKETQYF.

J is TRBJ2-7 and V is TRBV7-3; the D is unclear. The J call may be mistaken, given a closer DNA end match to TRBJ2-5. This CDR3 has 13 amino acids. From germline, CDR1 is SGHTA and CDR2 FQGTGA. CDR3 sequence: CASSSSPAETQYF. The CDR3 nucleotides read TGTGCCAGCAGCTCTAGTCCCGCTGAGACCCAGTACTTC.

This clonotype was detected only a few times. The chain carries TRBV4-1 and TRBJ2-7; weak D call: TRBD1 (6 bases). V dropped 2 bases and J dropped 3 bases, with 20 bases sitting between them. The CDR3 consists of 17 residues. Germline assignment: CDR1 MGHRA and CDR2 YSYEKL. CDR3 nucleotide sequence: TGCGCCAGCAGCCAACGCCCGCAGACAGGTCTTCGCTACGAGCAGTACTTC. Translated, it gives CASSQRPQTGLRYEQYF.

The V gene is TRBV7-6, the J gene TRBJ2-5, with 7 positions matching TRBD2. The CDR3 sequence is 14 residues long. Germline loops: CDR1 SGHVS, CDR2 FNYEAQ. V lost 2 bases, J lost 5 bases, and 5 bases stayed unmatched. The CDR3 region is CASSLLGGSETQYF. CDR3 in DNA: TGTGCCAGCAGCTTATTGGGGGGGAGCGAGACCCAGTACTTC.

The V gene is TRBV29-1, the J gene TRBJ2-7; no definite D call. V was shortened by 6 bases and J by 4 bases, with 13 bases between the two germline ends. CDR1 is SQVTM, CDR2 ANQGSEA, per germline. The length of the CDR3 is 12 residues. The CDR3 DNA reads TGCAGCGTACGACGAGACGGTTACGAGCAGTACTTC. Amino acids: CSVRRDGYEQYF.

CDR3 in amino acids: CASSQTGVEDTQYF. The CDR3 region has the DNA TGCGCCAGCAGCCAAACAGGGGTGGAAGATACGCAGTATTTT. The V and J genes are TRBV5-1 and TRBJ2-3, with 7 bases matching TRBD1. The CDR3 is 14 residues long. After removal of 4 bases from V and 5 bases from J, the junction contained 7 bases not matched to a gene. Germline CDR1 is SGHRS and CDR2 is YFSETQ. The variable domain in full, with the rest retrieved from reference TRBV5-1 and TRBJ2-3, is KAGVTQTPRYLIKTRGQQVTLSCSPISGHRSVSWYQQTPGQGLQFLFEYFSETQRNKGNFPGRFSGRQFSNSRSEMNVSTLELGDSALYLCASSQTGVEDTQYFGPGTRLTVL.

This clonotype has ten or more counts. The junction and the germline gene differ at one end; a read error may be behind it. This rearrangement joins TRBV4-1 to TRBJ2-3; TRBD1 might be the D (5 bases). The CDR3 covers 15 residues. CDR1 is MGHRA, CDR2 YSYEKL, per germline. CDR3 amino acids: CASSQWGASIDTQYF. The CDR3 DNA is TGCGCCAGCAGCCAATGGGGCGCGAGCATAGATACGCAGTATTTT.